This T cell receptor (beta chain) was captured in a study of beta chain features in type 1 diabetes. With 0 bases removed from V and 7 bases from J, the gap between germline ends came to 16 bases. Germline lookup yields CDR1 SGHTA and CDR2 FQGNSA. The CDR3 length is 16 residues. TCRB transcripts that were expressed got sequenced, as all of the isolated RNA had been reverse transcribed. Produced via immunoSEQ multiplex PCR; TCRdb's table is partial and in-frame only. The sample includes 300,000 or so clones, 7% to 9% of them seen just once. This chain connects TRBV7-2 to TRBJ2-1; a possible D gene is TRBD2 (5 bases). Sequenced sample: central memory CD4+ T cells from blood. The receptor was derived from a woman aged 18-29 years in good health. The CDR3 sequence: CASSLAASRGQNEQFF. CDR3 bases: TGTGCCAGCAGCTTAGCGGCTTCCCGGGGTCAAAATGAGCAGTTCTTC.